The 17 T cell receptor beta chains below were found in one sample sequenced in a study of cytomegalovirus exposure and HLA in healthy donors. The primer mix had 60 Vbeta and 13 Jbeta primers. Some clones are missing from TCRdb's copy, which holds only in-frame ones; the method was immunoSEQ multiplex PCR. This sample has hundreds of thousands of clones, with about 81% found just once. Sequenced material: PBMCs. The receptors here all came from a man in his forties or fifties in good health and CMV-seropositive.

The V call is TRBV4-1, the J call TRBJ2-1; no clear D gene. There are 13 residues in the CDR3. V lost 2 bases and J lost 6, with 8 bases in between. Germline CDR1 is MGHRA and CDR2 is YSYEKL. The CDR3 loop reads CASSQLRTNEQFF. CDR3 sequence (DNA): TGCGCCAGCAGCCAACTCAGAACCAATGAGCAGTTCTTC.

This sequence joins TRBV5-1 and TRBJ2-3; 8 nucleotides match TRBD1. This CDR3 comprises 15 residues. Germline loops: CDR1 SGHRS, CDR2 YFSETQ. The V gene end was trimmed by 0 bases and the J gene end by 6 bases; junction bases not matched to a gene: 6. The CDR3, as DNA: TGCGCCAGCAGCTTGGAGGACAGGGTTCGGGATACGCAGTATTTT. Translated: CASSLEDRVRDTQYF. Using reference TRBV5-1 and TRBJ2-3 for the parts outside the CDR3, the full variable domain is KAGVTQTPRYLIKTRGQQVTLSCSPISGHRSVSWYQQTPGQGLQFLFEYFSETQRNKGNFPGRFSGRQFSNSRSEMNVSTLELGDSALYLCASSLEDRVRDTQYFGPGTRLTVL.

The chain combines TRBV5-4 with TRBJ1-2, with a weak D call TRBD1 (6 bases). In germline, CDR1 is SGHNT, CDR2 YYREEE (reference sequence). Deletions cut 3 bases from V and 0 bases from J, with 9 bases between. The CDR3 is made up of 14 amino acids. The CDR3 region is CASSSWTANYGYTF. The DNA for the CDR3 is TGTGCCAGCAGCTCGTGGACAGCTAACTATGGCTACACCTTC.

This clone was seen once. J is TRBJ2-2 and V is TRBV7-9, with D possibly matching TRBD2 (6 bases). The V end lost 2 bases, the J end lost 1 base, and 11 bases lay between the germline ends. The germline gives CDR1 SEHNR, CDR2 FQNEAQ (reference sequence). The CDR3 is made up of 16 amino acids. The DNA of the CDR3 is TGTGCCAGCAGCTTACCGGTTAGCGGGAACACCGGGGAGCTGTTTTTT. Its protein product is CASSLPVSGNTGELFF.

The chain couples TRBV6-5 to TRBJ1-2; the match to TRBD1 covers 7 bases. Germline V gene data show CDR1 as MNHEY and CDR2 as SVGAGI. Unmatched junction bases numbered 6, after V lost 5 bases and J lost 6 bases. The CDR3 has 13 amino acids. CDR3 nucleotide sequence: TGTGCCAGCAGTGCAAACAGGGGTAATGGCTACACCTTC. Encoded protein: CASSANRGNGYTF.

Written as DNA, the CDR3 is TGTGCCAGTAGTATAGTGGCCCCCCTACAGGGTGAAGCTTTCTTT. The encoded protein is CASSIVAPLQGEAFF. The V call is TRBV19, the J call TRBJ1-1; D may be TRBD1 (6 bases). In germline, CDR1 is LNHDA, CDR2 SQIVND (reference sequence). The CDR3 totals 15 residues. V was pared by 1 base and J by 7 bases, with 16 bases between.

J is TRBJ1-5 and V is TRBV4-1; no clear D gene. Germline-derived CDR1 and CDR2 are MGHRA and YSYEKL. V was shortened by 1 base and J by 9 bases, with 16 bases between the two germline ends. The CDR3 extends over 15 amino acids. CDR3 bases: TGCGCCAGCAGCCAAGGGTACCAGGCTATAGTGCCCCAGCATTTT. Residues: CASSQGYQAIVPQHF.

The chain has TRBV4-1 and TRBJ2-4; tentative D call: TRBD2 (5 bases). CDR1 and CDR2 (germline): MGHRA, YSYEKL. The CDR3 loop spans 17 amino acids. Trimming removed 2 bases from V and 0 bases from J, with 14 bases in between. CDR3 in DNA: TGCGCCAGCAGCCAAAAAGAGGGAGCCCTAGCCAAAAACATTCAGTACTTC. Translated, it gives CASSQKEGALAKNIQYF.

CDR3 loop: CASSEFKQYNEQFF. The DNA of the CDR3 is TGTGCCAGCAGTGAATTTAAACAGTACAATGAGCAGTTCTTC. The rearrangement uses TRBV25-1 and TRBJ2-1; D gene uncertain. The ends were cut back, 1 base at V and 4 bases at J, with 8 bases in the middle. CDR1 and CDR2 (germline): MGHDK, SYGVNS. The CDR3 is 14 amino acids.

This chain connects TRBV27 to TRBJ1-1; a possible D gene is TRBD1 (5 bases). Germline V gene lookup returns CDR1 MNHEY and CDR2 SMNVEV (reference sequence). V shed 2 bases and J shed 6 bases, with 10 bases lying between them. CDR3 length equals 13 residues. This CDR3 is CASSLRGTAEAFF. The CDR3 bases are TGTGCCAGCAGTTTAAGGGGAACGGCTGAAGCTTTCTTT.

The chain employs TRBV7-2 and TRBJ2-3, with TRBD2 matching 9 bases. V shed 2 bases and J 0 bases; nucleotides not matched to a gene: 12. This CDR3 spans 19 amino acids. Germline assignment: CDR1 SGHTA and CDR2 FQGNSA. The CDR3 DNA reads TGTGCCAGCAGCTTAACGGTTTCGACGAGCGGGAGGAGCACAGATACGCAGTATTTT. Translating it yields CASSLTVSTSGRSTDTQYF.

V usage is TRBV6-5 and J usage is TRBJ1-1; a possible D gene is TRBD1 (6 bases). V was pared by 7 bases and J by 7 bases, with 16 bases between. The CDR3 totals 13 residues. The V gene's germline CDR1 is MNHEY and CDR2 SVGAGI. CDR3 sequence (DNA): TGTGCCAGCACCGTGGCAGGGGCGGGTGAAGCTTTCTTT. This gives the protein CASTVAGAGEAFF.

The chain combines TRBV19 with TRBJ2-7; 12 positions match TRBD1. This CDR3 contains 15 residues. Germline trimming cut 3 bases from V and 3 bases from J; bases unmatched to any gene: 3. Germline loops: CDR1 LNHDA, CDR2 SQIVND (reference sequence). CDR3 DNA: TGTGCCAGTAGTATGGGACAGGGGGCTAGCTACGAGCAGTACTTC. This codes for CASSMGQGASYEQYF.

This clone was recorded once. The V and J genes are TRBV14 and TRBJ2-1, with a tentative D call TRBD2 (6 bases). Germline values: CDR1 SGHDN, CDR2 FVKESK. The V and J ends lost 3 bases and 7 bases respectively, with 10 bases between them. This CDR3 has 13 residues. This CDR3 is CASSHGSGNEQFF. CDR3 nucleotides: TGTGCCAGCAGCCACGGGAGTGGAAATGAGCAGTTCTTC.

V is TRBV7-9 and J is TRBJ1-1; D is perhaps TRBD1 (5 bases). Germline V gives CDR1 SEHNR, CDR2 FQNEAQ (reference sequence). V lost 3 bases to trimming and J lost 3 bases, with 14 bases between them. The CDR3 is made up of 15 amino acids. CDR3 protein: CASSFPMGGDTEAFF. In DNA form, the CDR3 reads TGTGCCAGCAGCTTCCCCATGGGGGGAGACACTGAAGCTTTCTTT.

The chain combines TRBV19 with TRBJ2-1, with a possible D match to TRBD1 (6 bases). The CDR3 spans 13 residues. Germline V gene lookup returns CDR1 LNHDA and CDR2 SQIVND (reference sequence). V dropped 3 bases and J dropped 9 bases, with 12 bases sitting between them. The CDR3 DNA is TGTGCCAGTAGTATTTCAGGGGCGGGTGAGCAGTTCTTC. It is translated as CASSISGAGEQFF.

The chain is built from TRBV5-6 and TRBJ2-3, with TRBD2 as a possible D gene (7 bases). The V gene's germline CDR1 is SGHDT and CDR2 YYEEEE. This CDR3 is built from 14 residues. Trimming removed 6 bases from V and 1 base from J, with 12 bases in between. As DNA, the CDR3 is TGTGCCAGCATAAGGGGGGGCCGCACAGATACGCAGTATTTT. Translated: CASIRGGRTDTQYF.